This T cell receptor beta chain comes out of a study of identical twins. The ends were cut back, 3 bases at V and 7 bases at J, with 18 bases in the middle. CDR1 MDHEN and CDR2 SYDVKM come from the germline V gene. The CDR3 length is 15 residues. Findings and caveats of the study: Models underpredicted monozygotic twin sharing of out-of-frame TCR alpha. A lower insertion count was a feature of abundant cord blood beta clonotypes, with no such feature in memory repertoires.

Remarks on this clonotype: As yet, its antigen is unknown.

From the 5' RACE reads, TCRdb called clonotypes with MiXCR, one entry per CDR3 protein. The sample carries 690,000 or so distinct CDR3 sequences, 8.6% recorded once. These data were also filed under a second study, of yellow fever vaccine responses in identical twins. That work adds: Reportedly, twins' vaccine T cell responses looked partly convergent and partly personalized.

This sequence was found in a woman between 18 and 29 years old in good health. Sequenced input: PBMCs. The chain is built from TRBV28 and TRBJ1-1; tentative D call: TRBD1 (5 bases). Here the CDR3 DNA reads TGTGCCAGCAGTTTGAGTTTCCCTTCAGGGAGTGAAGCTTTCTTT. Protein sequence: CASSLSFPSGSEAFF.